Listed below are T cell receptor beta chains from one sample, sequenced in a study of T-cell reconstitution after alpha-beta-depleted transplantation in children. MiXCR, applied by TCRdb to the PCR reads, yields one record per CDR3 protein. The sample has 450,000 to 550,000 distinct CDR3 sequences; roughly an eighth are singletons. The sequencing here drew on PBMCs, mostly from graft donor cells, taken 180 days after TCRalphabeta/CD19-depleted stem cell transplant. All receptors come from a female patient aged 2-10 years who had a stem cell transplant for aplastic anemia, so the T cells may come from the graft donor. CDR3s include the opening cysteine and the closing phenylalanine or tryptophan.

CASSSAFGVGSETQYF 16 TRBJ2-5 TRBV27
CSARVLGTPQPFEQYF 16 TRBJ2-7 TRBV20-1
CSARGAEGRAKNIQYF 16 TRBJ2-4 TRBV20-1
CSASSDLTGAFF 12 TRBJ1-1 TRBV20-1
CASSLVQASNQPQHF 15 TRBJ1-5 TRBV28
CASSYRRTVRETQYF 15 TRBJ2-5 TRBV6-5
CAWSVRHNEQFF 12 TRBJ2-1 TRBV30
CSARARDRDEKLFF 14 TRBJ1-4 TRBV20-1
CASSFEGWSTQYF 13 TRBJ2-3 TRBV5-1
CASSPTNWQETQYF 14 TRBJ2-5 TRBV11-2
CASSRPQTGNYEQYF 15 TRBJ2-7 TRBV5-1
CASSSGRLAGGRHNEQFF 18 TRBJ2-1 TRBV12-3/TRBV12-4
CSANEKANYGYTF 13 TRBJ1-2 TRBV20-1
CASSLQAASPQPQHF 15 TRBJ1-5 TRBV7-2
CASQGLAGSTGELFF 15 TRBJ2-2 TRBV10-3
CASSRAGRASYNEQFF 16 TRBJ2-1 TRBV6-2/TRBV6-3
CASSPGQGRPHQETQYF 17 TRBJ2-5 TRBV2
CASSSRTDPNYGYTF 15 TRBJ1-2 TRBV7-9
CASSSTGTGVNEQFF 15 TRBJ2-1 TRBV6-5
CSARDQSFVAVSSYNEQFF 19 TRBJ2-1 TRBV20-1
CSASSWGQAGELFF 14 TRBJ2-2 TRBV20-1
CASSFRDREVEAFF 14 TRBJ1-1 TRBV5-1
CASTLGLGDQFF 12 TRBJ2-1 TRBV19
CASSEWGGGIPEQFF 15 TRBJ2-1 TRBV6-1
CASSLYLYGYTF 12 TRBJ1-2 TRBV28
CASSPQGSVNNEQFF 15 TRBJ2-1 TRBV7-2